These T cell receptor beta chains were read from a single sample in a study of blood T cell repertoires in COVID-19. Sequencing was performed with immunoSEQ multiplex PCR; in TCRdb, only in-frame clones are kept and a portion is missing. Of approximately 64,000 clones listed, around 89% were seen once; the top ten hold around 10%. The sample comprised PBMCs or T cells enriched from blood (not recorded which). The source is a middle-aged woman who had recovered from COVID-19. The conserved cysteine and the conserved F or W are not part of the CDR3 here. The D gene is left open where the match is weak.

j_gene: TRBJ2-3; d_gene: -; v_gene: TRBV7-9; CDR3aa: ASTSSTDTQY
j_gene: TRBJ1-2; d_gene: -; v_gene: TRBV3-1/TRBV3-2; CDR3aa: ASSQVEQDPNYGYT
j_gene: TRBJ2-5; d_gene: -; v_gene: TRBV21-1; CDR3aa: ASRRQKAETQY
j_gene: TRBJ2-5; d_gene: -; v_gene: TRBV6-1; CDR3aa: ASSQQETQY
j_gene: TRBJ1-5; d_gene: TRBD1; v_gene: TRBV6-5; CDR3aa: ASRSDRVSNQPQH
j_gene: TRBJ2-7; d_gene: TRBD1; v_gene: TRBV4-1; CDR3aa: ASSHSGTGAYEQY
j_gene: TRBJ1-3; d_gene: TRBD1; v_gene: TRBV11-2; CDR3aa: ASSPKTGAGNTIY
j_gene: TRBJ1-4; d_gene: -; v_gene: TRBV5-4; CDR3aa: ASSWEADEKLF
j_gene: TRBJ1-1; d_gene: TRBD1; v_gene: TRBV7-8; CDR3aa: ASTSPGQMNTEAF
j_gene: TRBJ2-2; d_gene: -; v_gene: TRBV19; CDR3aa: ASSIERSQGGELF
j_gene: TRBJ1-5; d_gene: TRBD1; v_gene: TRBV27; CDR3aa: ASSLSPTGGQPQH
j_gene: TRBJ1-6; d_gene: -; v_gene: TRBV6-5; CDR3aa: ASSYRGPNSPLH
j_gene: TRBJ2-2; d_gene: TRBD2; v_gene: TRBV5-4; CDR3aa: ASGGGAAGELF
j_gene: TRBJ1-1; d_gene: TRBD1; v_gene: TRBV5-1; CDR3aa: ASSLATGDDEAF
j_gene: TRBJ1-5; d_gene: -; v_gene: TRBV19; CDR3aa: ASRRAGNSNQPQH
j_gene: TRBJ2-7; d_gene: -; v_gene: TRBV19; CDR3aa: ASSIGQGNGEQY
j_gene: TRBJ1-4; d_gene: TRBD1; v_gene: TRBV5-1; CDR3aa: ASSWDRGLEEKLF
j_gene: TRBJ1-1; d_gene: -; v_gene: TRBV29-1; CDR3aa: SVEPPGYAEAF
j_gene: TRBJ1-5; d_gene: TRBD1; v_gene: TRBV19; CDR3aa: ASSIQGANQPQH
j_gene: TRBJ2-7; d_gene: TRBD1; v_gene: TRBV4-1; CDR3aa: ASSPRPGQGHEQY
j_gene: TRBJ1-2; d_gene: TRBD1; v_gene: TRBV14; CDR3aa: ASSQDIPGQRGYT
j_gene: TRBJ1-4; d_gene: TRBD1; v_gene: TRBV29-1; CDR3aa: SGLLRGQGEKLF